The clone carrying this TCR beta chain was detected many times. The antigen remains unidentified. The sample belongs to a study of CD8+CD57+ T cells in acquired aplastic anemia. The wider study: Mean yield of DNA from sorted CD4+ and CD8+ cells was about 3.2 ug. Study results and limitations: Overlapping CD8+ CDR3 repertoires of patients and controls contained under 35 shared sequences. Between patients and controls, CD8+ Simpson's diversity did not vary significantly.

CDR1 is MDHEN, CDR2 SYDVKM, per germline. Deletions cut 6 bases from V and 2 bases from J, with 5 bases between. This CDR3 region has 11 residues. Genomic DNA provided the template from which TCR beta VDJ and CDR3 profiles were obtained. TCRdb reprocessed the reads via MiXCR and lists one record per CDR3 protein. The sample lists about 160,000 distinct CDR3 sequences; about 48% were seen once. Sequenced sample: sorted CD4+, CD8+, or CD8+CD57+ T cells (not recorded which) from PBMCs. The chain uses TRBV28 and TRBJ2-7, with D unresolved. The sequence was collected from a human donor in good health. CDR3 coding DNA: TGTGCCAGCAGGTCCCCCTACGAGCAGTACTTC. Its protein product is CASRSPYEQYF.